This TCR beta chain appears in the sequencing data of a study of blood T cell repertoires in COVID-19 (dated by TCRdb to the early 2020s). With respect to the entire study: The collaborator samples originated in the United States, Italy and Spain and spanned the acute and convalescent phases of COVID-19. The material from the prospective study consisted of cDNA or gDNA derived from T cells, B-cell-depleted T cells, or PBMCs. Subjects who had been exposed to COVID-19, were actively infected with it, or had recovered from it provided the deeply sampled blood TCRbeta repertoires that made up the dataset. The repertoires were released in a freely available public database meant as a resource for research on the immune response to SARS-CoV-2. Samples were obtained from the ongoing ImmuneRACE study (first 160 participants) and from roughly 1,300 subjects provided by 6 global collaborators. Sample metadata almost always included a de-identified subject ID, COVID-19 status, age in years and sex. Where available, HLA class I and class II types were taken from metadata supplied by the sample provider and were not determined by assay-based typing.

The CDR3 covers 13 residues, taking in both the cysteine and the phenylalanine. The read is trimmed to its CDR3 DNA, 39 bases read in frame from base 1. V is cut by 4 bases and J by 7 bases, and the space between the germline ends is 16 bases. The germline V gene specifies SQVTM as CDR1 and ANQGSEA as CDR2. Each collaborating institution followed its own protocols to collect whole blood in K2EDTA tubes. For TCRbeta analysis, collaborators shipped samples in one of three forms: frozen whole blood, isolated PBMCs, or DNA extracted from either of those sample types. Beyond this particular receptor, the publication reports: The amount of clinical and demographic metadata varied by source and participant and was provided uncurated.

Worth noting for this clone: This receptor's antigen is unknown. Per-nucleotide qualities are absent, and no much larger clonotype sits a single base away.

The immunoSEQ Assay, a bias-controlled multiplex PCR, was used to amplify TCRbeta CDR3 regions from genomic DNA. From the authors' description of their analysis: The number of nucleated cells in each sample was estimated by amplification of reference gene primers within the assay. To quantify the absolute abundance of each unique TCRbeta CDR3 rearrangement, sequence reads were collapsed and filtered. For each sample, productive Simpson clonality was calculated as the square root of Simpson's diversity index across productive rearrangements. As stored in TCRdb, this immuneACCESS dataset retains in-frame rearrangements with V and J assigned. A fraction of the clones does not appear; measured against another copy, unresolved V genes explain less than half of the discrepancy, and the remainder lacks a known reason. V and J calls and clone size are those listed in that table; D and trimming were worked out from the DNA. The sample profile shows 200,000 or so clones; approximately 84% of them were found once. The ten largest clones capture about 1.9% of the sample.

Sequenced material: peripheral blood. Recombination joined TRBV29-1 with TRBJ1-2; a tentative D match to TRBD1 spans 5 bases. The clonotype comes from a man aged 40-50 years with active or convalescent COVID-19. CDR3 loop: CSVGTPGLPGYTF. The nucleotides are TGCAGCGTTGGGACCCCGGGACTCCCTGGCTACACCTTC. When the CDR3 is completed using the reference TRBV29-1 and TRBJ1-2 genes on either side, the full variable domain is SAVISQKPSRDICQRGTSLTIQCQVDSQVTMMFWYRQQPGQSLTLIATANQGSEATYESGFVIDKFPISRPNLTFSTLTVSNMSPEDSSIYLCSVGTPGLPGYTFGSGTRLTVV.